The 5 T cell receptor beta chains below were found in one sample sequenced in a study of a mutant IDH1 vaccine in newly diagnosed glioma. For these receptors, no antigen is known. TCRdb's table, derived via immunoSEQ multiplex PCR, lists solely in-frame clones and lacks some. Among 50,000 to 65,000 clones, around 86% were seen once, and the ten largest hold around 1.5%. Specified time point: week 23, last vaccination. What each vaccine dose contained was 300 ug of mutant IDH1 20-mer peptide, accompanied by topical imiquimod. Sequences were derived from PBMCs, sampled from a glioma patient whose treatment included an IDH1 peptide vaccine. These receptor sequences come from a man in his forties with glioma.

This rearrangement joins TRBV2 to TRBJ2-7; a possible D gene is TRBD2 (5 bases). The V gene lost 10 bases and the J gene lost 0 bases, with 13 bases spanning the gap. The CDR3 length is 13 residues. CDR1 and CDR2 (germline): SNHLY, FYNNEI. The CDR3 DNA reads TGTGCCACCTCGGACTGGAGCTCCTACGAGCAGTACTTC. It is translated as CATSDWSSYEQYF. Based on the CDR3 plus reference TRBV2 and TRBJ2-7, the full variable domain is EPEVTQTPSHQVTQMGQEVILRCVPISNHLYFYWYRQILGQKVEFLVSFYNNEISEKSEIFDDQFSVERPDGSNFTLKIRSTKLEDSAMYFCATSDWSSYEQYFGPGTRLTVT.

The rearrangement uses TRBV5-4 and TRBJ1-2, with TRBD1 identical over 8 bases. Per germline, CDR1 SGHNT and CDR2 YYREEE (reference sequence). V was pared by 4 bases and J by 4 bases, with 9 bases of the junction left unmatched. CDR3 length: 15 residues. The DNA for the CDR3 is TGTGCCAGCAGCGACCCAGGACAGGGAGCCTATGGCTACACCTTC. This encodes CASSDPGQGAYGYTF.

The CDR3 sequence is CASSLRPGGGNNEQFF. CDR3 nucleotide sequence: TGTGCCAGCAGCTTACGGCCTGGCGGGGGTAACAATGAGCAGTTCTTC. The chain carries TRBV7-2 and TRBJ2-1; 7 positions agree with TRBD2. Per the germline V gene, CDR1 is SGHTA and CDR2 is FQGNSA. After removal of 2 bases from V and 5 bases from J, the junction contained 9 bases not matched to a gene. The CDR3 is 16 amino acids.

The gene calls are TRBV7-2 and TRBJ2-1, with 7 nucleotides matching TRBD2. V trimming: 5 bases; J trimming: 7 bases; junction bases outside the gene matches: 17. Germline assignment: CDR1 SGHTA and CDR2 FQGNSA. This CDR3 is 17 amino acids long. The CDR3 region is CASSLGGLVAGWNEQFF. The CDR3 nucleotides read TGTGCCAGCAGCCTGGGGGGGTTAGTAGCGGGTTGGAATGAGCAGTTCTTC.

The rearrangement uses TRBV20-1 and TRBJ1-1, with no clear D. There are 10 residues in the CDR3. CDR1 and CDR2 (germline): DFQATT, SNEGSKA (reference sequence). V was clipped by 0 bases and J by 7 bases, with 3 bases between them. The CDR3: CSARDIEAFF. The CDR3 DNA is TGCAGTGCTAGAGACATTGAAGCTTTCTTT.